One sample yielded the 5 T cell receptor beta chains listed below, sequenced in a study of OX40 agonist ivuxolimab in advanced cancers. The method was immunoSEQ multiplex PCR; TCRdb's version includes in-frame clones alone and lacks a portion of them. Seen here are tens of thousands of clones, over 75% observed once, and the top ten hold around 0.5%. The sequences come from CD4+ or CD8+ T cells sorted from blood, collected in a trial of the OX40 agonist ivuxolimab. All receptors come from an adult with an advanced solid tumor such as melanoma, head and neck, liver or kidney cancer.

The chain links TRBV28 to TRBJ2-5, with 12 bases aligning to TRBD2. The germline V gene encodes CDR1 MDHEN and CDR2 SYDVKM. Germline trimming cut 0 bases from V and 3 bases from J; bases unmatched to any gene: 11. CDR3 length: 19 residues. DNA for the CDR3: TGTGCCAGCAGTTTATGGAGCGGGACTAGCGGGTCCCTCAAAGAGACCCAGTACTTC. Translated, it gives CASSLWSGTSGSLKETQYF.

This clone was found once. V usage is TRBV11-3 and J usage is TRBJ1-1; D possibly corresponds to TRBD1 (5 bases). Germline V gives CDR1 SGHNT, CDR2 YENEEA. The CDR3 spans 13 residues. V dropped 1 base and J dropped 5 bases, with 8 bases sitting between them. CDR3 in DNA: TGTGCCAGCAGCTTAGCGGGGGGAACTGAAGCTTTCTTT. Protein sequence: CASSLAGGTEAFF.

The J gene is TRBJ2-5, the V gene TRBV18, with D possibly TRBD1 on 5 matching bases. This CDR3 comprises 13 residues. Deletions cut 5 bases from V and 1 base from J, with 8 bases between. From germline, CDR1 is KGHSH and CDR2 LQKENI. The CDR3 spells CASSSDIQETQYF. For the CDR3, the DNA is TGTGCCAGCTCATCGGACATCCAAGAGACCCAGTACTTC. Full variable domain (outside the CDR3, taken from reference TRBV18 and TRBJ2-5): NAGVMQNPRHLVRRRGQEARLRCSPMKGHSHVYWYRQLPEEGLKFMVYLQKENIIDESGMPKERFSAEFPKEGPSILRIQQVVRGDSAAYFCASSSDIQETQYFGPGTRLLVL.

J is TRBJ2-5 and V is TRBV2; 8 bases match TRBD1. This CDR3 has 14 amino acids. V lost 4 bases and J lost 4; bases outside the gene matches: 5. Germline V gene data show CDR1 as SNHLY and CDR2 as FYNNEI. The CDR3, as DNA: TGTGCCAGCAGTGCAGGGGGCGAGGTAGAGACCCAGTACTTC. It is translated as CASSAGGEVETQYF.

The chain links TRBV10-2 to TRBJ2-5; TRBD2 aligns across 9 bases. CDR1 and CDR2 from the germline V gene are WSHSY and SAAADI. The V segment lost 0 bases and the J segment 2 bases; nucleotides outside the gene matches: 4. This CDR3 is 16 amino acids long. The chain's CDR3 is CASSESGAGGQETQYF. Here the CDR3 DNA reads TGCGCCAGCAGTGAGTCAGGGGCGGGAGGGCAAGAGACCCAGTACTTC.